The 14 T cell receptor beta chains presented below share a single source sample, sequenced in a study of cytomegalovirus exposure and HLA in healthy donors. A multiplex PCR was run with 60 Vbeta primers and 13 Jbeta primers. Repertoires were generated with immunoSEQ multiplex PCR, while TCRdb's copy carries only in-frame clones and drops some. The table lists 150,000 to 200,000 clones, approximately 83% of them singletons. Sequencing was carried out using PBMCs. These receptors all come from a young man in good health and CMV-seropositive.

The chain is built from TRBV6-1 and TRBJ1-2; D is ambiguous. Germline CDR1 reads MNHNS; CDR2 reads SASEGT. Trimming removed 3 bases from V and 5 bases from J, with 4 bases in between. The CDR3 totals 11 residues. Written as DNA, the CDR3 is TGTGCCAGCAGTGACATTTATGGCTACACCTTC. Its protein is CASSDIYGYTF.

In nucleotides, the CDR3 is TGTGCCAGTAGTTCAGGGACTAGCGGGGCAGATACGCAGTATTTT. Protein sequence: CASSSGTSGADTQYF. This chain links TRBV19 with TRBJ2-3; TRBD2 matches at 13 bases. The CDR3 consists of 15 residues. V lost 5 bases and J lost 4; bases outside the gene matches: 3. CDR1 is LNHDA and CDR2 is SQIVND in the germline V gene (reference sequence). Variable domain in full (rest from reference TRBV19 and TRBJ2-3): DGGITQSPKYLFRKEGQNVTLSCEQNLNHDAMYWYRQDPGQGLRLIYYSQIVNDFQKGDIAEGYSVSREKKESFPLTVTSAQKNPTAFYLCASSSGTSGADTQYFGPGTRLTVL.

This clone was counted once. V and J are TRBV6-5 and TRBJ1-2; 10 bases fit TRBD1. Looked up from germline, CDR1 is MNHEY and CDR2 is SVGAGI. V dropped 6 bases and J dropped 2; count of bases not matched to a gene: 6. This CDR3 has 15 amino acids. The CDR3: CASRAGTGENYGYTF. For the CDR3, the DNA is TGTGCCAGCAGAGCCGGGACAGGGGAGAACTATGGCTACACCTTC.

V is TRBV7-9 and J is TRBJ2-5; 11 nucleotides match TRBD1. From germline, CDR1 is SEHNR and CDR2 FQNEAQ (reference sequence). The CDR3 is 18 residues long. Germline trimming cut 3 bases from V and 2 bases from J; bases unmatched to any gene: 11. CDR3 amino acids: CASSFRGGTGGRQETQYF. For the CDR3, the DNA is TGTGCCAGCAGCTTCCGAGGTGGGACAGGGGGGAGGCAAGAGACCCAGTACTTC.

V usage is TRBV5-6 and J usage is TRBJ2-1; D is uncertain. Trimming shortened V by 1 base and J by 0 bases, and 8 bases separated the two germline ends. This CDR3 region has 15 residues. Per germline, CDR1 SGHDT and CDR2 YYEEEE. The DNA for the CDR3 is TGTGCCAGCAGCTTGACTGATAGCTCCTACAATGAGCAGTTCTTC. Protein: CASSLTDSSYNEQFF.

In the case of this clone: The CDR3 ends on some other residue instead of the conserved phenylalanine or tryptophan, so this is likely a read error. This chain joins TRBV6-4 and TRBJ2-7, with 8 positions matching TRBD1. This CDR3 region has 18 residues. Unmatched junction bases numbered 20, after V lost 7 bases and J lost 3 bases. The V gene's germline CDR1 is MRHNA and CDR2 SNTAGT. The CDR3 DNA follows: TGTGCCAGCAAACCGGGACAGGCAGGGGATGGGGCCTTCTACGAGCAGTACCTC. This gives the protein CASKPGQAGDGAFYEQYL.

The CDR3 loop reads CASSFDRDRGYNEQFF. The CDR3 DNA sequence: TGTGCCAGCAGTTTCGACCGGGACAGGGGCTACAATGAGCAGTTCTTC. This chain connects TRBV5-6 to TRBJ2-1; 10 bases match TRBD1. Trimming removed 5 bases from V and 3 bases from J; junction bases left unmatched: 8. The CDR3 runs 16 residues. The germline V gene has CDR1 SGHDT and CDR2 YYEEEE.

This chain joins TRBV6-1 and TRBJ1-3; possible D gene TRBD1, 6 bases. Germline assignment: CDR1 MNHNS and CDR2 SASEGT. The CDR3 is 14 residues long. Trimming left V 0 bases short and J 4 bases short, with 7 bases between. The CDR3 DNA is TGTGCCAGCAGTGAAGCCAGGGGAGGAAACACCATATATTTT. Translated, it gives CASSEARGGNTIYF.

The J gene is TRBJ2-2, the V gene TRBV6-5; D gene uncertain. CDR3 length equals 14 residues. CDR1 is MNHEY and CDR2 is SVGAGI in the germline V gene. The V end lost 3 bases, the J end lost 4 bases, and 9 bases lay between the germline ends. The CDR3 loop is CASSYKTLTGELFF. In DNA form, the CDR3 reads TGTGCCAGCAGTTATAAGACTCTCACCGGGGAGCTGTTTTTT.

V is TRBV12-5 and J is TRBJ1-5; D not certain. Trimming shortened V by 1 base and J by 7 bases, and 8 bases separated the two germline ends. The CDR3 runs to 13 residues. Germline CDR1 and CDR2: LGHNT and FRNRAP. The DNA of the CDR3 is TGTGCTAGTGGTTTGGAGGAGGGACAGCCCCAGCATTTT. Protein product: CASGLEEGQPQHF.

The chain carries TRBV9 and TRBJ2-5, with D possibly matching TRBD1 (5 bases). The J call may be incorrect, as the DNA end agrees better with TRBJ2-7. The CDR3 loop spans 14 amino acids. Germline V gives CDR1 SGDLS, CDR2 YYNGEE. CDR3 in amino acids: CASSVAGYSYEQYF. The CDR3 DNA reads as TGTGCCAGCAGCGTAGCAGGGTACTCCTACGAGCAGTACTTC.

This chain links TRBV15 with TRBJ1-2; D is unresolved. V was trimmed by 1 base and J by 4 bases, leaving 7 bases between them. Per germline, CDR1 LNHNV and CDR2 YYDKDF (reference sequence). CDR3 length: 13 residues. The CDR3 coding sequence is TGTGCCACCAGCAGAGGTGCAGTCTATGGCTACACCTTC. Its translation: CATSRGAVYGYTF.

The CDR3 here is CASSSRTGFTDTQYF. In nucleotides, the CDR3 is TGTGCCAGCAGCTCCCGGACAGGCTTCACAGATACGCAGTATTTT. V is TRBV7-6 and J is TRBJ2-3, with 7 bases identical to TRBD1. The CDR3 is 15 amino acids. Germline V gene data show CDR1 as SGHVS and CDR2 as FNYEAQ. Trimming at V came to 4 bases and at J to 2 bases, leaving 6 bases not matched to a gene.

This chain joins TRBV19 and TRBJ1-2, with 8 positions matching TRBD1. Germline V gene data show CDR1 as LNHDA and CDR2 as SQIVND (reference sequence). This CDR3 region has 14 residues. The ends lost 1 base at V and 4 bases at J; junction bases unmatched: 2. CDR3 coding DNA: TGTGCCAGTAGTATAGGACAGGGGATCTATGGCTACACCTTC. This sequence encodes CASSIGQGIYGYTF.